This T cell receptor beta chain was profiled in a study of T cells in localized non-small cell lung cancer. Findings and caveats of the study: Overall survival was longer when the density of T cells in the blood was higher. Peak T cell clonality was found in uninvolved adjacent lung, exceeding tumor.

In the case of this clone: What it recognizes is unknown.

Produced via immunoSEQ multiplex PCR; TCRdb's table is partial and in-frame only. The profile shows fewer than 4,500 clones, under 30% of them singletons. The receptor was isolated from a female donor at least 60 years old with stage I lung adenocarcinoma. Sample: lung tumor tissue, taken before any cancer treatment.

In DNA, the CDR3 is TGTGCCAGCAGCTTTTTGGGGGCTGACTATGGCTACACCTTC. Encoded protein: CASSFLGADYGYTF. This rearrangement joins TRBV11-3 to TRBJ1-2, with D perhaps matching TRBD1 (6 bases). Trimming left V 3 bases short and J 3 bases short, with 11 bases between. The CDR3 runs to 14 residues. Looked up from germline, CDR1 is SGHNT and CDR2 is YENEEA. Supplemented by reference TRBV11-3 and TRBJ1-2, the full variable domain reads EAGVVQSPRYKIIEKKQPVAFWCNPISGHNTLYWYLQNLGQGPELLIRYENEEAVDDSQLPKDRFSAERLKGVDSTLKIQPAELGDSAVYLCASSFLGADYGYTFGSGTRLTVV.